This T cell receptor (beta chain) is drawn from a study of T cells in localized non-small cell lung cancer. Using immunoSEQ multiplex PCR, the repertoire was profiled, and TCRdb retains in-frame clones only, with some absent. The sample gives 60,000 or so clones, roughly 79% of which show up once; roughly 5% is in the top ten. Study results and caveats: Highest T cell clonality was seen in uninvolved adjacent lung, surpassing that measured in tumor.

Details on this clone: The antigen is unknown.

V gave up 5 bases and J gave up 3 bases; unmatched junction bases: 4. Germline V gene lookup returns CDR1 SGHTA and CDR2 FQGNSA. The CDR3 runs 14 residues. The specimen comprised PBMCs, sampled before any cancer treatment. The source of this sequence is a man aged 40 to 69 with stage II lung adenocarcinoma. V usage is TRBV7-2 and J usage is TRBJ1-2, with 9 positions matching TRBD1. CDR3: CASSSGQGYYGYTF. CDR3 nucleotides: TGTGCCAGCAGCAGCGGACAGGGGTACTATGGCTACACCTTC.